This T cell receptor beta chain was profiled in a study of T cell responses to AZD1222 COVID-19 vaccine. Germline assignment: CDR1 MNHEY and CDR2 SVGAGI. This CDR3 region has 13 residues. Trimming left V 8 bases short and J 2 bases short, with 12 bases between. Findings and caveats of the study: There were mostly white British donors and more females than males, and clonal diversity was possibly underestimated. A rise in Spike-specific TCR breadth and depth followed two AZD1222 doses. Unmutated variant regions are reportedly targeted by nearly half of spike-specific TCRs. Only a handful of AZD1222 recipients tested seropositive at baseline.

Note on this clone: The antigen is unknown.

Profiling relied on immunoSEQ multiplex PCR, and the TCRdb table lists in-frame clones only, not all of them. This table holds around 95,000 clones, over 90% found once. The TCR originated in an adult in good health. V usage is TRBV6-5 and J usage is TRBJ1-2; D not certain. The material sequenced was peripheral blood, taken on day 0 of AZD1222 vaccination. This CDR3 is CASSGTENYGYTF. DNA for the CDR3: TGTGCCAGCTCCGGAACGGAAAACTATGGCTACACCTTC.